This TCR beta chain was recovered during a study of response to subunit inactivated influenza vaccine. CDR3 length: 15 amino acids. V lost 0 bases and J lost 4, with 11 bases in between. Germline assignment: CDR1 SGDLS and CDR2 YYNGEE. Note on this clonotype: Its antigen is unidentified.

Study-wide results and limits: Few additional T cells are recruited per seasonal influenza vaccination, authors suggested.

One entry per CDR3 protein, called by TCRdb with MiXCR from the RT-PCR reads. The sample has 590,000 or so distinct CDR3 sequences, less than 15% seen once; the top ten hold approximately 7.6%. The TCR sequence derives from a man aged 50-60 years who received an inactivated influenza vaccine. This material consisted of PBMCs from blood, taken 14 to 15 days before vaccination. V gene TRBV9 combines with J gene TRBJ2-1; D remains unclear. Written as DNA, the CDR3 is TGTGCCAGCAGCGTAGTCGGTACCGATTACAATGAGCAGTTCTTC. It is translated as CASSVVGTDYNEQFF.